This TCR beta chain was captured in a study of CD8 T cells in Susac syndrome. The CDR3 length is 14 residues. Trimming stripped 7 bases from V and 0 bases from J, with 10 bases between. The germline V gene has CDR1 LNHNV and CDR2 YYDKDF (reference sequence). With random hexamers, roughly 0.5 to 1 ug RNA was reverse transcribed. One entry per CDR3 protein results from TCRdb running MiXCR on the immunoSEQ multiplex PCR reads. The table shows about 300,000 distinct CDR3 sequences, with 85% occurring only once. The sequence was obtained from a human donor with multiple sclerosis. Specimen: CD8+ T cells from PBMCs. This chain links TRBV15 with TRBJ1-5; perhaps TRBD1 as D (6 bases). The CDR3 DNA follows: TGTGCCACCACGGACAGCTATAGCAATCAGCCCCAGCATTTT. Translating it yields CATTDSYSNQPQHF.